These T cell receptor beta chains were read from a single sample in a study of T cell responses to AZD1222 COVID-19 vaccine. Clones were read by immunoSEQ multiplex PCR, and TCRdb kept only the in-frame ones, dropping some. The sample yields about 130,000 clones, around nine tenths seen once. Sequencing used peripheral blood, obtained on day 0 of AZD1222 vaccination. The receptors were gathered from an adult in good health. Both conserved end residues are part of each CDR3. The D gene is left open where the match is weak. Rows give clone size only sometimes, using once, few, many, or a class for an expanded clone.

.,.,TRBV6-6,TRBJ1-1,CASRGGNTEAFF,TGTGCCAGCAGAGGCGGGAACACTGAAGCTTTCTTT
.,TRBD1,TRBV4-2,TRBJ2-7,CASSPGQGAYEQYF,TGTGCCAGCAGCCCCGGACAGGGGGCGTACGAGCAGTACTTC
.,.,TRBV28,TRBJ1-2,CAGGGGYGYTF,TGTGCCGGGGGGGGAGGATATGGCTACACCTTC
.,.,TRBV30,TRBJ1-3,CAWNWPNGNTIYF,TGTGCCTGGAACTGGCCGAACGGAAACACCATATATTTT
.,.,TRBV27,TRBJ2-1,CASTLGGREGSYNEQFF,TGTGCCAGCACCCTTGGGGGCAGGGAGGGATCCTACAATGAGCAGTTCTTC
.,TRBD1,TRBV12-5,TRBJ1-1,CASGSRDSQAFF,TGTGCTAGTGGGAGCCGGGACAGTCAAGCTTTCTTT
.,.,TRBV28,TRBJ1-5,CASSSTRPQHF,TGTGCCAGCAGCTCCACTAGGCCCCAGCATTTT
.,.,TRBV29-1,TRBJ2-7,CSGKQGNEQYF,TGCAGCGGAAAACAGGGAAATGAGCAGTACTTC
.,.,TRBV7-6,TRBJ2-1,CASSLQSRGPRSNEQFF,TGTGCCAGCAGCTTACAATCCCGGGGACCGCGCTCCAATGAGCAGTTCTTC
.,.,TRBV6-5,TRBJ2-7,CASIWTLVSYEQYF,TGTGCCAGCATATGGACCCTGGTCTCCTACGAGCAGTACTTC
once,.,TRBV5-1,TRBJ1-1,CASSLGWGDTEAFF,TGCGCCAGCAGCTTGGGATGGGGAGACACTGAAGCTTTCTTT
.,.,TRBV21-1,TRBJ1-2,CASSKVGQGAGGYTF,.
.,.,TRBV19,TRBJ1-1,CATTGYTEAFF,TGTGCCACCACCGGGTACACTGAAGCTTTCTTT
.,TRBD1,TRBV5-4,TRBJ1-1,CASSKRDRANTEAFF,TGTGCCAGCAGCAAGCGGGACAGAGCGAACACTGAAGCTTTCTTT
.,.,TRBV3-1/TRBV3-2,TRBJ2-7,CASTQTVPSYEQYF,TGTGCCAGCACCCAGACAGTACCTTCCTACGAGCAGTACTTC
.,.,TRBV30,TRBJ1-3,CAWSVTMGNTIYF,TGTGCCTGGAGTGTAACAATGGGAAACACCATATATTTT
.,TRBD2,TRBV7-8,TRBJ2-2,CASSPGTSGPTGELFF,TGTGCCAGCAGCCCCGGGACTAGCGGACCCACCGGGGAGCTGTTTTTT
once,.,TRBV9,TRBJ1-2,CASSDRYGYTF,TGTGCCAGCAGCGACAGGTATGGCTACACCTTC
.,.,TRBV7-9,TRBJ2-2,CASSPGDREAGELFF,TGTGCCAGCAGCCCCGGCGACAGGGAGGCCGGGGAGCTGTTTTTT
.,.,TRBV9,TRBJ1-1,CASSPPGPEAFF,TGTGCCAGCAGCCCCCCAGGGCCTGAAGCTTTCTTT
once,TRBD2,TRBV7-2,TRBJ2-1,CASSFFETSGGARNEQFF,TGTGCCAGCAGCTTCTTCGAGACTAGCGGGGGGGCGCGGAATGAGCAGTTCTTC
.,.,TRBV5-4,TRBJ2-7,CASSSGTPYEQYF,TGTGCCAGCAGCTCCGGGACCCCCTACGAGCAGTACTTC
.,.,TRBV28,TRBJ2-5,CASSGVSGSSWETQYF,TGTGCCAGCAGTGGGGTATCGGGCAGTTCATGGGAGACCCAGTACTTC
.,TRBD1,TRBV6-5,TRBJ1-5,CASSSDREVGQPQHF,TGTGCCAGCAGTTCCGACAGGGAGGTAGGACAGCCCCAGCATTTT
once,.,TRBV30,TRBJ2-5,CAWSVLQNQETQYF,TGTGCCTGGAGTGTACTACAGAACCAAGAGACCCAGTACTTC
.,TRBD1,TRBV6-2/TRBV6-3,TRBJ1-3,CASSDLPRQGFSGNTIYF,TGTGCCAGCAGCGATCTTCCTCGACAGGGTTTCTCTGGAAACACCATATATTTT
.,.,TRBV6-1,TRBJ1-4,CASSEFWVTNEKLFF,TGTGCCAGCAGTGAATTTTGGGTAACTAATGAAAAACTGTTTTTT
once,.,TRBV18,TRBJ1-5,CASSPTRAGNSNQPQHF,TGTGCCAGCTCACCCACCAGGGCAGGGAATAGCAATCAGCCCCAGCATTTT
.,.,TRBV27,TRBJ1-5,CASSFRLANQPQHF,TGTGCCAGCAGTTTTAGATTAGCCAATCAGCCCCAGCATTTT
.,TRBD1,TRBV6-1,TRBJ1-1,CASSETQGRTEAFF,TGTGCCAGCAGTGAGACACAGGGGCGTACTGAAGCTTTCTTT
.,.,TRBV28,TRBJ1-4,CASSGGGWENEKLFF,TGTGCCAGCAGTGGGGGCGGGTGGGAAAATGAAAAACTGTTTTTT
.,TRBD2,TRBV7-6,TRBJ2-2,CASSLETSGGSTGELFF,TGTGCCAGCAGCTTAGAGACTAGCGGGGGATCGACCGGGGAGCTGTTTTTT
once,TRBD1,TRBV6-2/TRBV6-3,TRBJ2-7,CASSARGQGSIEQYF,TGTGCCAGCAGTGCCCGGGGACAGGGATCGATCGAGCAGTACTTC
.,.,TRBV6-5,TRBJ2-2,CASSYSGTYTGELFF,TGTGCCAGCAGTTACTCGGGGACCTACACCGGGGAGCTGTTTTTT
.,.,TRBV4-1,TRBJ1-2,CASSQDNGKAGRWLGYGYTF,TGCGCCAGCAGCCAAGATAACGGAAAAGCAGGGCGCTGGTTAGGGTATGGCTACACCTTC
.,.,TRBV3-1/TRBV3-2,TRBJ1-5,CASSQGGSSPVPQHF,TGTGCCAGCAGCCAAGGAGGGTCATCCCCAGTGCCCCAGCATTTT